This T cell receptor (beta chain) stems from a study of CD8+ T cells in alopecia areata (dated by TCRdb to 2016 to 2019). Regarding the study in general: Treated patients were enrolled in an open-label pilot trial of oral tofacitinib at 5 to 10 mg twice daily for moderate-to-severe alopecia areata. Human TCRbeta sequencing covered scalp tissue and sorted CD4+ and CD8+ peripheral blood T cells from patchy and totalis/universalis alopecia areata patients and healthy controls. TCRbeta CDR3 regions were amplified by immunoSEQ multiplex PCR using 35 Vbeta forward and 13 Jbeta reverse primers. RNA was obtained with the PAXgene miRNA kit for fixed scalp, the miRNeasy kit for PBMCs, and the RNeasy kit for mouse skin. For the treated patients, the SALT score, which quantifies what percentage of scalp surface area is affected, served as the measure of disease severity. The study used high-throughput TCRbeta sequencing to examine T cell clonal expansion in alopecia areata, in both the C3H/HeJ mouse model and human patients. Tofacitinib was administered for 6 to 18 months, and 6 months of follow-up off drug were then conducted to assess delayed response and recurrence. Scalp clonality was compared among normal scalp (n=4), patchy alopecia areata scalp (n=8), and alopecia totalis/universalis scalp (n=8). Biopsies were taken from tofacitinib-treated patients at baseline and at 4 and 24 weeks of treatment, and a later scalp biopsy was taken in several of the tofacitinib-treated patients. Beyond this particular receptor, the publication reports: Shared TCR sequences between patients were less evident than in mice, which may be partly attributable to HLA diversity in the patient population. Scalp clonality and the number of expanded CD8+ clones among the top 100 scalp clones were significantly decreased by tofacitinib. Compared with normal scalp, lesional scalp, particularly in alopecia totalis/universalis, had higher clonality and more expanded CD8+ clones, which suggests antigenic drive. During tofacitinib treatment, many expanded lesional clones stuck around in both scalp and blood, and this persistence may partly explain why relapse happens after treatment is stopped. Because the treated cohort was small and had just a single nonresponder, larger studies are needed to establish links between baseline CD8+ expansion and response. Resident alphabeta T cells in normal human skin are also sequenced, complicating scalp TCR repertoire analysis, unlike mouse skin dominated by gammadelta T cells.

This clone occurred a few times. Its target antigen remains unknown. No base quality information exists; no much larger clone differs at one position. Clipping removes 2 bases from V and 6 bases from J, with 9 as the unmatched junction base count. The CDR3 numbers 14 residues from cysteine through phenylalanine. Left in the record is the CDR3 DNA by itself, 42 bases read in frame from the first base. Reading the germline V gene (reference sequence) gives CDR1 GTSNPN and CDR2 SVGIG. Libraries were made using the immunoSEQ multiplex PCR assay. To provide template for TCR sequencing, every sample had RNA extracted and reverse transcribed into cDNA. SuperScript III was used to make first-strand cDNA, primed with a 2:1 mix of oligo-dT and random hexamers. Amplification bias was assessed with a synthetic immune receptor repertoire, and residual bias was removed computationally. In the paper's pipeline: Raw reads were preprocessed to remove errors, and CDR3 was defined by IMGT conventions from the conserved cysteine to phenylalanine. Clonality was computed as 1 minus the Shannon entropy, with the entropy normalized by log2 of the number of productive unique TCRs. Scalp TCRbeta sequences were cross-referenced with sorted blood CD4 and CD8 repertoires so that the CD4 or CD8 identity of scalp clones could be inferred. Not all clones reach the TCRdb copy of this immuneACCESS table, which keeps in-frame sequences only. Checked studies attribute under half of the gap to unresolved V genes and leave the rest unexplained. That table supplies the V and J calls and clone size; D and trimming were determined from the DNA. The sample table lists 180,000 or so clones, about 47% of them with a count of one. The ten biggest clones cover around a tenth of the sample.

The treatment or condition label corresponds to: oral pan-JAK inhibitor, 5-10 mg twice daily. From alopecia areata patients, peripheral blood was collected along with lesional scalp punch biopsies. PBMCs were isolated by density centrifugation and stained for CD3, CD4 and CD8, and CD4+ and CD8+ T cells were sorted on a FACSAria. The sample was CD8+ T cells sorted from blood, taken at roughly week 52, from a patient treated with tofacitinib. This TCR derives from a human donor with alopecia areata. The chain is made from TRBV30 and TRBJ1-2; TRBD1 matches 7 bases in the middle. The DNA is TGTGCCTGGAGTAAGCAGGGGGTCTACCATGGCTACACCTTC. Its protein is CAWSKQGVYHGYTF.